The 24 T cell receptor beta chains reported below all come from one sample, sequenced in a study of graft-versus-host responses after intestinal transplantation. No antigens are known for them. Measured with immunoSEQ multiplex PCR; TCRdb has only the in-frame clones, and not every one. The data contain roughly 100,000 clones, over 75% of them singletons. The starting material was unstimulated CD4+ T cells sorted from spleen or lymph node cells, obtained before intestinal transplant. The source is a human donor who received an intestinal transplant.

The CDR3 coding sequence is TGTGCCAGCAGTGAGGGCCAGAAAGTAACTAATGAAAAACTGTTTTTT. As protein: CASSEGQKVTNEKLFF. The V gene is TRBV25-1, the J gene TRBJ1-4; D gene unclear. This CDR3 has 16 amino acids. CDR1 is MGHDK, CDR2 SYGVNS, per germline. Deletions cut 3 bases from V and 1 base from J, with 12 bases between.

The sample holds one count of this clone. This chain joins TRBV5-6 and TRBJ2-5; D call uncertain. CDR1 and CDR2 from the germline V gene are SGHDT and YYEEEE. CDR3 size: 13 residues. The V and J ends lost 7 bases and 4 bases respectively, with 14 bases between them. In DNA form, the CDR3 reads TGTGCCAGCCGCCCCGGGTCAGTAGAGACCCAGTACTTC. Protein product: CASRPGSVETQYF.

The chain links TRBV6-1 to TRBJ1-1; D is uncertain. This CDR3 has 11 residues. Germline V gene data show CDR1 as MNHNS and CDR2 as SASEGT. With 8 bases removed from V and 0 bases from J, the gap between germline ends came to 4 bases. The CDR3 nucleotides read TGTGCCAGCTCTGTGAACACTGAAGCTTTCTTT. The encoded protein is CASSVNTEAFF.

Note on this clone: The same CDR3 is also encoded by other DNA sequences in this sample. The chain uses TRBV5-1 and TRBJ2-5; no definite D call. The CDR3 extends over 11 amino acids. V lost 0 bases and J lost 5, with 2 bases in between. CDR1 and CDR2 (germline): SGHRS, YFSETQ. CDR3 region: CASSLEETQYF. DNA for the CDR3: TGCGCCAGCAGCTTGGAGGAGACCCAGTACTTC.

This clone was observed a single time. The chain links TRBV7-9 to TRBJ2-7, with 7 nucleotides matching TRBD1. V dropped 10 bases and J dropped 7; count of bases not matched to a gene: 10. The germline V gene encodes CDR1 SEHNR and CDR2 FQNEAQ (reference sequence). CDR3 size: 12 residues. The CDR3 loop reads CAIHTGDREQYF. The CDR3 DNA reads as TGTGCCATCCACACAGGGGACCGGGAGCAGTACTTC.

The chain employs TRBV5-6 and TRBJ2-5; D is unclear. Germline V lookup: CDR1 SGHDT, CDR2 YYEEEE. The CDR3 totals 12 residues. V was cut by 9 bases and J by 3 bases, with 12 bases left in between. This chain's CDR3 is CATPDGKETQYF. The CDR3 DNA is TGTGCCACCCCGGACGGAAAAGAGACCCAGTACTTC.

The CDR3 protein is CASRRGLNTGELFF. The DNA for the CDR3 is TGTGCCAGCAGGCGGGGCCTCAACACCGGGGAGCTGTTTTTT. The chain recombines TRBV28 with TRBJ2-2; D might be TRBD2 (6 bases). Germline CDR1 and CDR2: MDHEN and SYDVKM. The CDR3 contains 14 residues. V dropped 6 bases and J dropped 2 bases, with 10 bases sitting between them.

The chain links TRBV4-2 to TRBJ2-5; 7 bases are a match to TRBD2. This CDR3 region has 12 residues. Germline V CDR1 and CDR2: LGHNA, YNFKEQ. J was trimmed by 9 bases and V by 0 bases; bases with no gene match: 1. CDR3 DNA: TGTGCCAGCAGCCAAGATGGGAGGGCCCAGTACTTC. This encodes CASSQDGRAQYF.

The chain has TRBV5-1 and TRBJ2-1, with 8 bases lining up with TRBD2. Losses at the gene ends were 4 bases for V and 5 bases for J; bases not matched to a gene: 5. CDR3 length: 14 amino acids. Germline assignment: CDR1 SGHRS and CDR2 YFSETQ. CDR3 sequence: CASSPLTSDNEQFF. CDR3 nucleotide sequence: TGCGCCAGCAGCCCTTTGACTAGCGACAATGAGCAGTTCTTC.

The chain is built from TRBV2 and TRBJ1-1, with D unclear. Germline V gene data show CDR1 as SNHLY and CDR2 as FYNNEI. V dropped 4 bases and J dropped 1 base, with 10 bases sitting between them. The CDR3 is 14 residues long. Written as DNA, the CDR3 is TGTGCCAGCAGTGGCTTGGGGAGGAACACTGAAGCTTTCTTT. This gives the protein CASSGLGRNTEAFF.

The chain joins TRBV2 to TRBJ2-7, with D maybe TRBD2 (6 bases). V was shortened by 4 bases and J by 5 bases, with 9 bases between the two germline ends. Germline lookup yields CDR1 SNHLY and CDR2 FYNNEI. The CDR3 has 12 residues. CDR3 sequence (DNA): TGTGCCAGCAGTGCAGGCGGGGACGAGCAGTACTTC. It translates to CASSAGGDEQYF.

In its sample, this clone was seen a few times. The V and J genes are TRBV6-5 and TRBJ1-6; D is uncertain. The CDR3 loop spans 16 amino acids. Germline-derived CDR1 and CDR2 are MNHEY and SVGAGI. Trimming removed 0 bases at V and 7 bases at J, with 13 bases between. The CDR3 region has the DNA TGTGCCAGCAGTTACTCGAGTCCCAGGAAAAATTCACCCCTCCACTTT. Its protein product is CASSYSSPRKNSPLHF.

The V and J genes are TRBV7-6 and TRBJ1-1, with D hard to call. The CDR3 extends over 13 amino acids. V dropped 5 bases and J dropped 0 bases, with 7 bases sitting between them. From germline, CDR1 is SGHVS and CDR2 FNYEAQ. The CDR3 sequence is CASSVDLNTEAFF. For the CDR3, the DNA is TGTGCCAGCAGCGTCGACTTGAACACTGAAGCTTTCTTT.

The rearrangement joins TRBV7-2 to TRBJ2-1, with 11 bases matching TRBD2. Germline loops: CDR1 SGHTA, CDR2 FQGNSA. V shed 4 bases, J shed 2 bases, and the junction held 1 base outside the gene matches. The CDR3 has 15 amino acids. The CDR3 bases are TGTGCCAGCAGCTCGACTAGCGGGGCCTACAATGAGCAGTTCTTC. Protein sequence: CASSSTSGAYNEQFF.

This chain connects TRBV29-1 to TRBJ2-3; a possible D gene is TRBD2 (5 bases). The CDR3 spans 13 residues. V lost 7 bases and J lost 6, with 17 bases in between. Germline CDR1 reads SQVTM; CDR2 reads ANQGSEA. This CDR3 reads CSARLAGPDTQYF. CDR3 sequence (DNA): TGCAGCGCTCGACTCGCGGGCCCGGATACGCAGTATTTT.

The J gene is TRBJ1-2, the V gene TRBV9; D not certain. Trimming took off 0 bases at V and 1 base at J, with 10 bases between the two ends. The germline V gene encodes CDR1 SGDLS and CDR2 YYNGEE. This CDR3 contains 15 residues. CDR3 coding DNA: TGTGCCAGCAGCGTAGACCCTCGGCGTAACTATGGCTACACCTTC. Translated: CASSVDPRRNYGYTF.

This clone was found a few times. This sequence joins TRBV7-6 and TRBJ1-5; 9 nucleotides line up with TRBD1. Germline CDR1 SGHVS, CDR2 FNYEAQ. J gave up 4 bases and V 5 bases, and 6 bases lay outside the gene matches. CDR3 length: 15 amino acids. The CDR3: CASSPDRGKNQPQHF. In nucleotides, the CDR3 is TGTGCCAGCAGCCCGGACAGGGGAAAAAATCAGCCCCAGCATTTT.

The gene calls are TRBV7-9 and TRBJ2-4; D possibly matches TRBD1 or TRBD2 (6 bases each). The germline gives CDR1 SEHNR, CDR2 FQNEAQ (reference sequence). This CDR3 spans 17 amino acids. Trimming took 4 bases from V and 0 from J, leaving 16 bases between them. CDR3 sequence reads: CASSSADRTIAKNIQYF. CDR3 sequence (DNA): TGTGCCAGCAGCTCCGCTGACAGGACTATAGCCAAAAACATTCAGTACTTC.

The rearrangement joins TRBV5-4 to TRBJ2-7; 14 bases are a match to TRBD2. CDR1 is SGHNT and CDR2 is YYREEE in the germline V gene (reference sequence). The CDR3 totals 17 residues. The junction had 6 bases not matched to a gene; V was cut back by 4 bases and J by 0 bases. The CDR3 sequence: CASSAGTSGSISYEQYF. DNA for the CDR3: TGTGCCAGCAGCGCAGGGACTAGCGGGAGTATCTCCTACGAGCAGTACTTC.

The chain combines TRBV4-1 with TRBJ1-2; the match to TRBD1 covers 7 bases. Trimming at V came to 3 bases and at J to 7 bases, leaving 8 bases not matched to a gene. The germline V gene encodes CDR1 MGHRA and CDR2 YSYEKL. This CDR3 contains 14 residues. In DNA form, the CDR3 reads TGCGCCAGCAGCCAGGACGGGACAGTAAGTGGCTACACCTTC. Its translation: CASSQDGTVSGYTF.

The J gene is TRBJ2-7, the V gene TRBV7-9; TRBD2 matches 7 bases. V dropped 8 bases and J dropped 2; count of bases not matched to a gene: 3. CDR1 is SEHNR and CDR2 is FQNEAQ in the germline V gene (reference sequence). The CDR3 has 12 residues. Here the CDR3 reads CASGRGAYEQYF. In DNA, the CDR3 is TGTGCCAGCGGTCGGGGGGCCTACGAGCAGTACTTC.

This chain uses TRBV4-1 with TRBJ2-3; D perhaps matches TRBD2 (6 bases). The CDR3 consists of 16 residues. Trimming shortened V by 3 bases and J by 7 bases, and 20 bases separated the two germline ends. Germline CDR1 reads MGHRA; CDR2 reads YSYEKL. The CDR3 loop is CASSQGLAISAHTQYF. The CDR3 region has the DNA TGCGCCAGCAGCCAGGGACTGGCGATCTCTGCCCATACGCAGTATTTT.

V usage is TRBV7-9 and J usage is TRBJ1-2; perhaps TRBD1 as D (5 bases). The CDR3 runs 14 residues. V dropped 2 bases and J dropped 2 bases, with 9 bases sitting between them. CDR1 and CDR2 (germline): SEHNR, FQNEAQ (reference sequence). CDR3 amino acids: CASSLFEGNYGYTF. The DNA of the CDR3 is TGTGCCAGCAGCTTATTCGAGGGGAACTATGGCTACACCTTC.

The V call is TRBV11-2, the J call TRBJ2-7; D is tentatively TRBD1 or TRBD2 (5 bases each). CDR1 and CDR2 from the germline V gene are SGHAT and FQNNGV. The CDR3 loop spans 14 amino acids. Trimming pared 4 bases from V and 3 bases from J, leaving 13 bases between. CDR3 DNA: TGTGCCAGCAGCTACCCGGGACGGATCTACGAGCAGTACTTC. It encodes CASSYPGRIYEQYF. The complete variable domain, with remaining parts taken from reference TRBV11-2 and TRBJ2-7, reads EAGVAQSPRYKIIEKRQSVAFWCNPISGHATLYWYQQILGQGPKLLIQFQNNGVVDDSQLPKDRFSAERLKGVDSTLKIQPAKLEDSAVYLCASSYPGRIYEQYFGPGTRLTVT.